This T cell receptor beta chain was recovered during a study of cytomegalovirus exposure and HLA in healthy donors. It was healthy bone marrow donors who served as donors. Concerning this clone itself: Its antigen is unknown.

It was with 60 Vbeta and 13 Jbeta primers that the PCR ran. Method: immunoSEQ multiplex PCR; TCRdb's copy keeps in-frame clones and lacks some. Among roughly 140,000 clones listed, about three quarters were seen once. The study's findings and limits: In an earlier analysis, in around 590 donors, most V segments appeared productive either ~87% or ~30% of the time. Both high specificity and high sensitivity reportedly marked the classifier's diagnosis of cytomegalovirus status. Within a later analysis, the majority of CMV-associated TCR beta chains appeared HLA-restricted.

The sequence was obtained from a human donor in good health. The sequenced material came from PBMCs.

The CDR3: CSVELGLPYEQYF. In DNA, the CDR3 is TGCAGCGTAGAGCTGGGACTACCCTACGAGCAGTACTTC. The rearrangement joins TRBV29-1 to TRBJ2-7, with TRBD2 matching 7 bases. The CDR3 covers 13 residues. Germline CDR1 reads SQVTM; CDR2 reads ANQGSEA. The ends lost 6 bases at V and 2 bases at J; junction bases unmatched: 7.